The 7 T cell receptor beta chains listed next were all sequenced from one sample in a study of CD8+CD57+ T cells in acquired aplastic anemia. Genomic DNA templated the TCR beta VDJ and CDR3 profiling. One entry per CDR3 protein, called by TCRdb with MiXCR from the reads. The sample holds some 240,000 distinct CDR3 sequences, roughly 33% seen once. The sample taken for sequencing was sorted CD4+, CD8+, or CD8+CD57+ T cells (not recorded which) from PBMCs. The origin of the receptors is a human donor in good health, serving as a control.

In the case of this clonotype: A much larger clone lies a single base off, so this may be a read error. This rearrangement joins TRBV7-8 to TRBJ2-7; 9 bases align to TRBD2. CDR1 is SGHVS and CDR2 is FQNEAQ in the germline V gene. CDR3 length: 17 amino acids. CDR3 loop: CASSISSGRSSYNEQSF. CDR3 DNA: TGTGCCAGCAGCATAAGTAGCGGGAGAAGCTCCTACAATGAGCAGTCCTTC.

Concerning this clonotype itself: This could be a read error, since a much larger clone is one nucleotide away. This CDR3 is missing its conserved last phenylalanine or tryptophan, likely due to a read error. The rearrangement uses TRBV20-1 and TRBJ2-3; the D is unclear. CDR3 length equals 14 residues. Looked up from germline, CDR1 is DFQATT and CDR2 is SNEGSKA (reference sequence). V lost 0 bases and J 6 bases, leaving 13 bases between the germline ends. CDR3 region: CSARESPAEDTQYL. The CDR3 nucleotides are TGCAGTGCTAGAGAATCCCCAGCTGAGGATACGCAGTATCTT.

This chain uses TRBV24-1 with TRBJ2-5; TRBD2 matches at 7 bases. CDR3 size: 15 residues. With V trimmed by 5 bases and J by 6 bases, 11 bases remained unmatched. The germline V gene encodes CDR1 KGHDR and CDR2 SFDVKD. CDR3 in amino acids: CATSVGRGRDKTQYF. Here the CDR3 DNA reads TGTGCCACCAGTGTGGGGAGGGGACGTGACAAGACCCAGTACTTC.

Points on this clonotype: Just one base apart from a much larger clone, this may be a read error. V usage is TRBV7-2 and J usage is TRBJ1-6; D remains ambiguous. CDR1 and CDR2 (germline): SGHTA, FQGNSA. The CDR3 loop spans 14 amino acids. The CDR3 loop reads CPSSLSSYNSPLHF. DNA for the CDR3: TGTCCCAGCAGCTTAAGTTCCTATAATTCACCCCTCCACTTT.

This clonotype was picked up many times. The chain employs TRBV4-1 and TRBJ1-2; the D is unclear. The germline CDR1 and CDR2 sequences are MGHRA and YSYEKL. V was clipped by 4 bases and J by 0 bases, with 12 bases between them. The CDR3 is 15 residues long. CDR3 region: CASSPGVITNYGYTF. CDR3 nucleotides: TGCGCCAGCAGCCCCGGGGTGATAACTAACTATGGCTACACCTTC.

This clonotype showed up many times. The chain is built from TRBV12-3 or TRBV12-4 and TRBJ1-3, with D unresolved. CDR3 length equals 13 residues. Trimming removed 7 bases from V and 1 base from J, with 8 bases in between. The CDR3 spells CASTFTSGNTIYF. In nucleotides, the CDR3 is TGTGCCAGCACCTTCACTTCTGGAAACACCATATATTTT.

This clonotype was seen more than once but under ten times. This chain uses TRBV7-3 with TRBJ2-2, with 10 positions matching TRBD2. Germline CDR1 is SGHTA and CDR2 is FQGTGA. The CDR3 consists of 15 residues. With V trimmed by 6 bases and J by 4 bases, 5 bases remained unmatched. The CDR3 nucleotides read TGTGCCAGCAGTTATAGGACTAGCGGCACCGGGGAGCTGTTTTTT. This sequence encodes CASSYRTSGTGELFF.